This TCR beta chain comes out of a study of breast tumors, draining lymph nodes, adjacent tissues. Study-level findings and limits: Compared with basal-like, luminal-like tumors shared significantly more repertoire with nontumor tissue. Tumor repertoires ranked between lymph nodes and nontumor tissue in diversity, with V and J gene preferences.

This CDR3 contains 18 residues. J lost 4 bases, V lost 1 base, and 6 bases had no gene match. Per germline, CDR1 SGHKS and CDR2 YYEKEE (reference sequence). TCRdb redid the calling of the multiplex PCR reads with MiXCR, one entry per CDR3 protein. The sample has about 180,000 distinct CDR3 sequences, 30% to 35% seen once. Samples came from axillary lymph nodes draining the breast cancer. Notes on this clonotype: As yet, its antigen is unknown. Given a much more abundant clone one base away, this may be a read error. Since the CDR3 does not end with the conserved phenylalanine or tryptophan, this likely comes from a read error.

Sample: axillary lymph node tissue. The V and J genes are TRBV5-5 and TRBJ2-6; 12 bases match TRBD2. The receptor comes from a female donor with breast cancer. Some clones in this sample may be carry-over from other donors' samples. CDR3 loop: CASSLLAGGLPGANVLTS. In DNA, the CDR3 is TGTGCCAGCAGCTTGCTAGCGGGAGGGTTGCCCGGGGCCAACGTCCTGACTTCC.